This T cell receptor (beta chain) stems from a study of T cell responses to AZD1222 COVID-19 vaccine. Overall study results and limits: Repertoires were obtained solely post-peak T cell response. Mostly white British, mostly female donors; authors suggested clonal diversity may be underestimated. Only five to seven individuals given AZD1222 were seropositive at baseline.

CDR1 and CDR2 (germline): MNHEY, SMNVEV (reference sequence). The V gene lost 6 bases and the J gene lost 4 bases, with 10 bases spanning the gap. The CDR3 is 14 residues long. Generated by immunoSEQ multiplex PCR, the TCRdb table keeps only in-frame clones and is missing some. The table includes around 58,000 clones, around four fifths detected once. Of note for this clone: As yet, its antigen is unknown.

The source is an adult in good health. The chain links TRBV27 to TRBJ1-6; D is uncertain. Sequenced material: peripheral blood, taken on day 0 of AZD1222 vaccination. In DNA, the CDR3 is TGTGCCAGCAGAAGGACCGATTATAATTCACCCCTCCACTTT. Protein: CASRRTDYNSPLHF.